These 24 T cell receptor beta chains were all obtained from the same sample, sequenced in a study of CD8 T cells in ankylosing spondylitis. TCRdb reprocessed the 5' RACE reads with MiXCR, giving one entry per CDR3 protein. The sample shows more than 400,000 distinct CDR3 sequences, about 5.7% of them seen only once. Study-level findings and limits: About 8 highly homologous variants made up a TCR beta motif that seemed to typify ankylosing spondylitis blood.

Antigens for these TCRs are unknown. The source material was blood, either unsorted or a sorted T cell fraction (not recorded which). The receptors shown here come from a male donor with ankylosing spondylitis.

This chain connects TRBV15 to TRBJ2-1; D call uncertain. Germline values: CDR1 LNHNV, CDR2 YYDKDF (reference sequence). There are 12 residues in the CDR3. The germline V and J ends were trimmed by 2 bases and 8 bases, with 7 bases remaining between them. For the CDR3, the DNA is TGTGCCACCAGCAGATGGCCGGATGAGCAGTTCTTC. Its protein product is CATSRWPDEQFF.

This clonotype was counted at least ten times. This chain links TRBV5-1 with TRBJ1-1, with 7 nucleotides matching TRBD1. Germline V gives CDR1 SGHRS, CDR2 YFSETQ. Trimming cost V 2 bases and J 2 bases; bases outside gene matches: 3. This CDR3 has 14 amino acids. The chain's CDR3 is CASSLQGINTEAFF. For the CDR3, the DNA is TGCGCCAGCAGCTTACAGGGGATAAACACTGAAGCTTTCTTT.

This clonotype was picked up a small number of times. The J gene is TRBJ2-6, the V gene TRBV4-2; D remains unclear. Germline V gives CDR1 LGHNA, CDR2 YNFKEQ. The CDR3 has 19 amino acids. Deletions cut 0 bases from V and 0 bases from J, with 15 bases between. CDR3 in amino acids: CASSQESFVRLSGANVLTF. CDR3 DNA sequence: TGTGCCAGCAGCCAAGAATCGTTCGTCCGGCTCTCTGGGGCCAACGTCCTGACTTTC.

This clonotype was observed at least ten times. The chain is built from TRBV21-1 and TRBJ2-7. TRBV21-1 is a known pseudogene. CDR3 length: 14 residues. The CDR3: CASSKAGRLYEQYF. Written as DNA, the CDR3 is TGTGCCAGCAGCAAAGCGGGCAGACTTTACGAGCAGTACTTC.

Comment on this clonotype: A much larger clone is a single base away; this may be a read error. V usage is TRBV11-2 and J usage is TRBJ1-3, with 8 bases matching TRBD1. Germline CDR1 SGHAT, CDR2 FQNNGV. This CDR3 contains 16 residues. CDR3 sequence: CASSFVRGPRGTTIYF. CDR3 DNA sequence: TGTGCCAGCAGCTTTGTCAGGGGGCCAAGAGGAACCACCATATATTTT.

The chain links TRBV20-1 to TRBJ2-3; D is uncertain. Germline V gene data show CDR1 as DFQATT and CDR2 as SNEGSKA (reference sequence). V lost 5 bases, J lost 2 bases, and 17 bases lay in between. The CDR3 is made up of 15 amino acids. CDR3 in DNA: TGCAGTGCTCTTAGGGCCCTCATGTCCACAGATACGCAGTATTTT. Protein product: CSALRALMSTDTQYF.

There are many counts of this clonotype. The CDR3 bases are TGCAGCGGGGGACTAGCCACAGATACGCAGTATTTT. As protein: CSGGLATDTQYF. The V call is TRBV29-1, the J call TRBJ2-3; 9 nucleotides match TRBD2. Trimming removed 7 bases from V and 2 bases from J; junction bases left unmatched: 1. CDR1 and CDR2 from the germline V gene are SQVTM and ANQGSEA. The CDR3 spans 12 residues.

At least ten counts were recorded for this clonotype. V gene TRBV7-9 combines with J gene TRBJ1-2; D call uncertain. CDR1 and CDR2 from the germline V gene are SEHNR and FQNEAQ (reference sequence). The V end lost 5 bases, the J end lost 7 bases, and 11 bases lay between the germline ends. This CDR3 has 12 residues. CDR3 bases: TGTGCCAGCAGCCCCCCGCTTTCTGGCTACACCTTC. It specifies CASSPPLSGYTF.

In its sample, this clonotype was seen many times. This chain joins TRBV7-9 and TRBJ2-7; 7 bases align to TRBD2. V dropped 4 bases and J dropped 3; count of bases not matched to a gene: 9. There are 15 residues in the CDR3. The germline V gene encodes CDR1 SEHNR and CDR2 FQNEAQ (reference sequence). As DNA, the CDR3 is TGTGCCAGCAGCTACTGGAAGGGAGGGATCTACGAGCAGTACTTC. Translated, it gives CASSYWKGGIYEQYF.

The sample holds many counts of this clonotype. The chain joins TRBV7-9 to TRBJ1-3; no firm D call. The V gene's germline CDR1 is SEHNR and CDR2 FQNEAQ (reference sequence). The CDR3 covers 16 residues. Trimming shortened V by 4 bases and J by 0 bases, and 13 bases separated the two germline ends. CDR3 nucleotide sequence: TGTGCCAGCAGCTCGTGGGCAGGACTCTCTGGAAACACCATATATTTT. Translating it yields CASSSWAGLSGNTIYF. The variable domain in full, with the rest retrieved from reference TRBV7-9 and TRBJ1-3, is DTGVSQNPRHKITKRGQNVTFRCDPISEHNRLYWYRQTLGQGPEFLTYFQNEAQLEKSRLLSDRFSAERPKGSFSTLEIQRTEQGDSAMYLCASSSWAGLSGNTIYFGEGSWLTVV.

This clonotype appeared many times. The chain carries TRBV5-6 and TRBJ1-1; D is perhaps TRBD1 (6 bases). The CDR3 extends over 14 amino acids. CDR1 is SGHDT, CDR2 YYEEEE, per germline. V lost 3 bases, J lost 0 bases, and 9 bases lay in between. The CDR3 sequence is CASSWTVMNTEAFF. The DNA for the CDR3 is TGTGCCAGCAGCTGGACAGTCATGAACACTGAAGCTTTCTTT. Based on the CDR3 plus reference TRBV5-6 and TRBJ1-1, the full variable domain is DAGVTQSPTHLIKTRGQQVTLRCSPKSGHDTVSWYQQALGQGPQFIFQYYEEEERQRGNFPDRFSGHQFPNYSSELNVNALLLGDSALYLCASSWTVMNTEAFFGQGTRLTVV.

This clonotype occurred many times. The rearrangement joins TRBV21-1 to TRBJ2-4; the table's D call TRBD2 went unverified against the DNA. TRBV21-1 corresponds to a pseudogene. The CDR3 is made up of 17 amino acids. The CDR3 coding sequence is TGTGCCAGCAGCAAAGCCCTAGGAGGTCTAGCCAAAAACATTCAGTACTTC. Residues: CASSKALGGLAKNIQYF.

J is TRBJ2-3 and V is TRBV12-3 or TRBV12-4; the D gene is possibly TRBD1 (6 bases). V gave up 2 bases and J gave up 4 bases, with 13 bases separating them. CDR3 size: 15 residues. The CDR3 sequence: CASSLTSGAPDTQYF. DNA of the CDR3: TGTGCCAGCAGTTTAACATCAGGGGCCCCAGATACGCAGTATTTT.

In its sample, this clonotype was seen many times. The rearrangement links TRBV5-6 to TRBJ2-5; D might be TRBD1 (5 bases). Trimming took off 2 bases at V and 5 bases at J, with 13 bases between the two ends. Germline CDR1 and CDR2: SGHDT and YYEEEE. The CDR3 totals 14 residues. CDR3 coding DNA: TGTGCCAGCAGCTTCTCGGACATAATGGAGACCCAGTACTTC. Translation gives CASSFSDIMETQYF.

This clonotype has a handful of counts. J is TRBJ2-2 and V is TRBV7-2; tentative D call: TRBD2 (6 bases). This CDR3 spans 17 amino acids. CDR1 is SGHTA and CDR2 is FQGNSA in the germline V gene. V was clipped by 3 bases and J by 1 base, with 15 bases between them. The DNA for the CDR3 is TGTGCCAGCAGCTTGGGCGGGGCCATGGGGAACACCGGGGAGCTGTTTTTT. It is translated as CASSLGGAMGNTGELFF.

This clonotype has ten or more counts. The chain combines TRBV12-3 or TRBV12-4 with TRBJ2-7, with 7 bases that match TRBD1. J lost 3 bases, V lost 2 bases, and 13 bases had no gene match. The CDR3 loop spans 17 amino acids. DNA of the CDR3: TGTGCCAGCAGTTTAAATCCCCGACAGGGTTTAAACTACGAGCAGTACTTC. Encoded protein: CASSLNPRQGLNYEQYF.

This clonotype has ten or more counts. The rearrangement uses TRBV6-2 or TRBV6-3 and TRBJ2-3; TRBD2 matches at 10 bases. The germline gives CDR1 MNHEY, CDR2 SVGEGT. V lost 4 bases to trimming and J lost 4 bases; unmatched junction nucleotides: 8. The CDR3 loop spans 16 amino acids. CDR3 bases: TGTGCCAGCAGTTCCGGGTTCCTAGCGGGGGCAGATACGCAGTATTTT. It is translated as CASSSGFLAGADTQYF.

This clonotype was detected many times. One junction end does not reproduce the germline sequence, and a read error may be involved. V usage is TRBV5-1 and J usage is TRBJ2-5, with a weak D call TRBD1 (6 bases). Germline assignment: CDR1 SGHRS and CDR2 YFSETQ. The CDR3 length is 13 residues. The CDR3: CASSLGQRETQYF. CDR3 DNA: TGTGCCAGCAGCTTAGGACAGAGGGAGACCCAGTACTTC.

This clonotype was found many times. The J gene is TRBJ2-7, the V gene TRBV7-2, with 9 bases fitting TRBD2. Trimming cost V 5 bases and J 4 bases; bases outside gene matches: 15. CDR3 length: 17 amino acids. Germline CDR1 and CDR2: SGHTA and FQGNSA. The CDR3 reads CASSPRGSSGKIYEQYF. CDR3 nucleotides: TGTGCCAGCAGCCCCCGGGGGTCTAGCGGGAAAATATACGAGCAGTACTTC.

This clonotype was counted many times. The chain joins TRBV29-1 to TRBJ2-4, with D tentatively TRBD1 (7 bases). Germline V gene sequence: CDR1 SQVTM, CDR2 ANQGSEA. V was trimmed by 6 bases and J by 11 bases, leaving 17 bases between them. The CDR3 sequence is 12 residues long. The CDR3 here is CSVIPPGGLQYF. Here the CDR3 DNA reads TGCAGCGTCATTCCTCCAGGGGGGCTTCAGTACTTC.

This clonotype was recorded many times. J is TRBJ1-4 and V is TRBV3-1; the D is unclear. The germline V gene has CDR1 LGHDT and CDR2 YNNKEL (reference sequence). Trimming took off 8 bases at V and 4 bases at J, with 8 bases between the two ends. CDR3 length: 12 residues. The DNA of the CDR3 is TGTGCCAGCCGGCGGTATAATGAAAAACTGTTTTTT. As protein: CASRRYNEKLFF.

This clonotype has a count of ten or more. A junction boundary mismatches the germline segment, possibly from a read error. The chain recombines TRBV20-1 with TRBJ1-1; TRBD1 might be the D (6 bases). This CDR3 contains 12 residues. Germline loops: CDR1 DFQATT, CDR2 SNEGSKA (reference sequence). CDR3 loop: CSARRGGPDAFF. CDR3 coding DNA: TGCAGTGCTCGGCGGGGGGGGCCTGACGCTTTCTTT.

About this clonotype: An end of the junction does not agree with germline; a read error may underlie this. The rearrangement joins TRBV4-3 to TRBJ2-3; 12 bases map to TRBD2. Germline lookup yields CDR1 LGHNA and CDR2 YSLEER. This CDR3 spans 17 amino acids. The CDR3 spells CASSQALAGGSKDTQYF. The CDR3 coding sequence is TGCGCCAGCAGCCAAGCTCTAGCGGGAGGGAGCAAAGATACGCAGTATTTT.

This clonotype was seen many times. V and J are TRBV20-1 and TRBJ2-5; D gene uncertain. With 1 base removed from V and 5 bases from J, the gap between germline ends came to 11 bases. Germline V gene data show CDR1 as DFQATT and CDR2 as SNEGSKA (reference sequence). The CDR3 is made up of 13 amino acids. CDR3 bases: TGCAGTGCTAGAGCGGACCGTCGGGAGACCCAGTACTTC. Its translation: CSARADRRETQYF.